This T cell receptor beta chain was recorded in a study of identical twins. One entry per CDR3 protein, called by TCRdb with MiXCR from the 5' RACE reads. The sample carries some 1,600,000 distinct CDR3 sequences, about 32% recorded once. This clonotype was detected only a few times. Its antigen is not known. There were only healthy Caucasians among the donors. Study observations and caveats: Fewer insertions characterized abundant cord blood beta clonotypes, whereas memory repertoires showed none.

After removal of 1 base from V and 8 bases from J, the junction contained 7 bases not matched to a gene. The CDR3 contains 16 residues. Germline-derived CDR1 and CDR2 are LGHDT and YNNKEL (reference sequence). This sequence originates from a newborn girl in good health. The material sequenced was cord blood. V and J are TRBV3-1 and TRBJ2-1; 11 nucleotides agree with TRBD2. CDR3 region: CASSQGDSGRVYEQFF. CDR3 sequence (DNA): TGTGCCAGCAGCCAAGGTGATAGCGGGAGGGTATATGAGCAGTTCTTC.